Shown below are 14 T cell receptor beta chains from a single sample sequenced in a study of shared clonotypes between healthy human individuals. The protocol was immunoSEQ multiplex PCR, while the TCRdb copy is restricted to in-frame clones and leaves out a portion. This sample has some 1,900,000 clones, with about 95% found just once. Naivety among CD8 cells was defined by CD45RO negativity and positive CCR7 selection, thereby excluding terminally differentiated effector memory CD45RA+ cells. Sequencing was performed on naive CD8+ T cells sorted from blood. These receptors originate from a man between 18 and 35 years old in good health.

This clone was observed a single time. The sample contains more than one DNA sequence encoding this CDR3. The V gene is TRBV7-9, the J gene TRBJ2-7; D is perhaps TRBD1 or TRBD2 (5 bases each). This CDR3 is built from 13 residues. Germline CDR1 is SEHNR and CDR2 is FQNEAQ (reference sequence). Trimming stripped 0 bases from V and 5 bases from J, with 8 bases between. The CDR3 is CASSLAGTNEQYF. DNA of the CDR3: TGTGCCAGCAGCTTAGCGGGGACGAACGAGCAGTACTTC.

This clone has just one count. The J gene is TRBJ2-7, the V gene TRBV11-2; D possibly corresponds to TRBD1 (6 bases). Germline values: CDR1 SGHAT, CDR2 FQNNGV. The CDR3 has 15 residues. The germline V and J ends were trimmed by 1 base and 2 bases, with 12 bases remaining between them. CDR3 loop: CASSLVTGPPYEQYF. The CDR3 DNA reads TGTGCCAGCAGCTTAGTGACAGGACCACCCTACGAGCAGTACTTC.

Comments on this clone: The sample holds other DNA sequences that translate to the same CDR3. The chain couples TRBV4-1 to TRBJ2-1; 12 bases match TRBD2. V lost 2 bases and J lost 7; bases outside the gene matches: 3. The germline CDR1 and CDR2 sequences are MGHRA and YSYEKL. The CDR3 covers 15 residues. The CDR3 sequence: CASSQLAGGINEQFF. The CDR3 nucleotides are TGCGCCAGCAGCCAACTAGCGGGGGGGATAAATGAGCAGTTCTTC.

The chain combines TRBV9 with TRBJ1-1, with 9 bases lining up with TRBD1. The V gene's germline CDR1 is SGDLS and CDR2 YYNGEE. V dropped 10 bases and J dropped 3; count of bases not matched to a gene: 7. This CDR3 has 13 amino acids. CDR3 DNA sequence: TGTGCCGGCACAGGGGGCGCGGACACTGAAGCTTTCTTT. It codes for CAGTGGADTEAFF.

The chain joins TRBV6-1 to TRBJ2-5; 12 bases agree with TRBD2. This CDR3 has 17 amino acids. Germline CDR1 and CDR2: MNHNS and SASEGT. The trim removed 3 bases at V and 3 bases at J, leaving 8 bases unmatched. DNA of the CDR3: TGTGCCAGCAGTGAGCGGGGGACTAGCGGGCTTAAAGAGACCCAGTACTTC. This gives the protein CASSERGTSGLKETQYF.

The rearrangement uses TRBV11-2 and TRBJ2-3, with D unresolved. Germline assignment: CDR1 SGHAT and CDR2 FQNNGV. The CDR3 runs 13 residues. Trimming removed 4 bases at V and 2 bases at J, with 7 bases between. CDR3 DNA sequence: TGTGCCAGCAGCTCCGACAACACAGATACGCAGTATTTT. This codes for CASSSDNTDTQYF.

This clone was counted only a few times. The chain links TRBV2 to TRBJ2-7, with 10 bases identical to TRBD2. V lost 2 bases, J lost 2 bases, and 21 bases stayed unmatched. The CDR3 has 21 amino acids. Per germline, CDR1 SNHLY and CDR2 FYNNEI. CDR3 protein: CASSESAGGDPNYVQTYEQYF. The DNA for the CDR3 is TGTGCCAGCAGTGAATCAGCGGGAGGGGACCCCAATTATGTACAGACCTACGAGCAGTACTTC. The whole variable domain, filled in from reference TRBV2 and TRBJ2-7, reads EPEVTQTPSHQVTQMGQEVILRCVPISNHLYFYWYRQILGQKVEFLVSFYNNEISEKSEIFDDQFSVERPDGSNFTLKIRSTKLEDSAMYFCASSESAGGDPNYVQTYEQYFGPGTRLTVT.

Of note for this clone: The sample carries other DNA sequences with the same CDR3. The chain joins TRBV7-6 to TRBJ2-5; no definite D call. V was clipped by 5 bases and J by 0 bases, with 4 bases between them. CDR3 length: 12 amino acids. CDR1 and CDR2 from the germline V gene are SGHVS and FNYEAQ. As DNA, the CDR3 is TGTGCCAGCAGCCTCAACCAAGAGACCCAGTACTTC. This sequence encodes CASSLNQETQYF.

DNA for the CDR3: TGTGCCAGCAGCCAAGGACCGTCTGAAGCTTTCTTT. As protein: CASSQGPSEAFF. The V gene is TRBV14, the J gene TRBJ1-1; D is ambiguous. CDR3 length: 12 amino acids. Trimming left V 1 base short and J 6 bases short, with 6 bases between. Germline CDR1 and CDR2: SGHDN and FVKESK.

The CDR3 DNA sequence: TGTGCCAGCAGTGACTCGTCACAGGGTGAACTCTCCTACGAGCAGTACTTC. Translated: CASSDSSQGELSYEQYF. This sequence joins TRBV2 and TRBJ2-7, with D maybe TRBD1 (6 bases). Germline V gene sequence: CDR1 SNHLY, CDR2 FYNNEI. Trimming left V 3 bases short and J 0 bases short, with 18 bases between. This CDR3 has 17 residues.

This clone was detected only once. The V gene is TRBV9, the J gene TRBJ2-1; tentatively, D is TRBD1 (6 bases). The V gene's germline CDR1 is SGDLS and CDR2 YYNGEE. The CDR3 totals 13 residues. Deletions cut 4 bases from V and 7 bases from J, with 12 bases between. The CDR3 reads CASSPPRGNEQFF. CDR3 DNA sequence: TGTGCCAGCAGCCCTCCTAGGGGGAATGAGCAGTTCTTC.

The V gene is TRBV10-2, the J gene TRBJ2-7; TRBD2 matches at 7 bases. The CDR3 totals 14 residues. Per germline, CDR1 WSHSY and CDR2 SAAADI. V was pared by 6 bases and J by 2 bases, with 7 bases of the junction left unmatched. This chain's CDR3 is CASRESGIAYEQYF. The CDR3 coding sequence is TGCGCCAGCAGGGAGAGCGGGATAGCCTACGAGCAGTACTTC.

This chain joins TRBV7-9 and TRBJ1-1; TRBD1 might be the D (6 bases). CDR3 length: 17 residues. V lost 0 bases and J 4 bases, leaving 18 bases between the germline ends. Germline CDR1 is SEHNR and CDR2 is FQNEAQ (reference sequence). CDR3 bases: TGTGCCAGCAGCTTAGCGCTCGCAGGGGAATATGCCACTGAAGCTTTCTTT. It encodes CASSLALAGEYATEAFF.

The chain combines TRBV6-5 with TRBJ2-5; D call uncertain. This CDR3 region has 11 residues. V was shortened by 6 bases and J by 4 bases, with 6 bases between the two germline ends. Germline CDR1 is MNHEY and CDR2 is SVGAGI. This chain's CDR3 is CASRNGETQYF. The DNA for the CDR3 is TGTGCCAGCAGGAACGGAGAGACCCAGTACTTC.